This TCR beta chain was obtained from a study of cytomegalovirus exposure and HLA in healthy donors. Study-wide points: In a later analysis, TCR association rates varied by HLA locus: DRB1 most, HLA-C fewest.

V gave up 4 bases and J gave up 4 bases; unmatched junction bases: 9. Germline assignment: CDR1 MNHEY and CDR2 SMNVEV (reference sequence). CDR3 length: 16 amino acids. In regard to this clone: Its matching antigen is unknown.

PCR involved 60 Vbeta and 13 Jbeta primers. Produced via immunoSEQ multiplex PCR; TCRdb's table is partial and in-frame only. Among under 200,000 clones listed, around 85% were seen once. V gene TRBV27 combines with J gene TRBJ2-2, with 7 bases fitting TRBD1. The sample was PBMCs. This sequence originates from a woman between 45 and 65 years old in good health and CMV-seronegative. CDR3 protein: CASSSEGAVRTGELFF. The CDR3 region has the DNA TGTGCCAGCAGTTCTGAGGGGGCAGTGCGCACCGGGGAGCTGTTTTTT.